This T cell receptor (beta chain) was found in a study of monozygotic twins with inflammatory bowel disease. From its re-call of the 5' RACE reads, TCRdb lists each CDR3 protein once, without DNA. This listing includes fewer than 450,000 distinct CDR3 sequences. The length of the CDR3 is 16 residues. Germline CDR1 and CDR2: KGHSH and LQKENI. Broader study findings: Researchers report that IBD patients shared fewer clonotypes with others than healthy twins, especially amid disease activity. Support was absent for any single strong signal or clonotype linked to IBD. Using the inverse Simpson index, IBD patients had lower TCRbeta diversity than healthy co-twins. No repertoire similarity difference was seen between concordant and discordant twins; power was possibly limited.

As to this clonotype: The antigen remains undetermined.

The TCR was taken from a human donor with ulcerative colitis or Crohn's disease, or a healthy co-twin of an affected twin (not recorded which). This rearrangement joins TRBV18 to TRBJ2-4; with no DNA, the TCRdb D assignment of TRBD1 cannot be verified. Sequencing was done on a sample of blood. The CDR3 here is CASSPRTAIAKNIQYF.